This T cell receptor (beta chain) stems from a study of cytomegalovirus exposure and HLA in healthy donors. At the level of the study: Early released data had about 85 million unique TCRs, all coming from HLA-typed donors.

General observations from the study: The study put 150 to 200 TCR beta chains on its list as cytomegalovirus-associated.

In the PCR, 60 Vbeta and 13 Jbeta primers were used. Sequencing used immunoSEQ multiplex PCR; TCRdb keeps in-frame clones, though not all of them. The sample holds fewer than 200,000 clones, 75% seen once. There are 17 residues in the CDR3. CDR1 and CDR2 (germline): MDHEN, SYDVKM. V lost 2 bases and J lost 1; bases outside the gene matches: 9. This clone was recorded once. What it recognizes is unknown. Sequencing used PBMCs. This TCR was sampled from a man aged 18 to 30 in good health and CMV-seronegative. The chain carries TRBV28 and TRBJ2-7; 9 bases map to TRBD2. DNA of the CDR3: TGTGCCAGCAGTTTAGGCGGGAGGGCCATTGGTTCCTACGAGCAGTACTTC. Its protein product is CASSLGGRAIGSYEQYF.